This T cell receptor beta chain was observed in a study of cytomegalovirus exposure and HLA in healthy donors. This clone was detected once. The germline V gene encodes CDR1 GTSNPN and CDR2 SVGIG (reference sequence). Deletions cut 4 bases from V and 6 bases from J, with 13 bases between. The CDR3 is 13 amino acids. Using immunoSEQ multiplex PCR, the repertoire was profiled, and TCRdb retains in-frame clones only, with some absent. The table has some 70,000 clones, around 81% seen once. The rearrangement joins TRBV30 to TRBJ2-1; the D gene is possibly TRBD1 (6 bases). Sequencing was performed on PBMCs. The origin of this receptor is a man younger than 40 in good health and CMV-seronegative. CDR3 nucleotide sequence: TGTGCCTGGACTCCCTCAGGGGCCAATGAGCAGTTCTTC. As protein: CAWTPSGANEQFF. Filled out from reference TRBV30 and TRBJ2-1, the complete variable domain reads SQTIHQWPATLVQPVGSPLSLECTVEGTSNPNLYWYRQAAGRGLQLLFYSVGIGQISSEVPQNLSASRPQDRQFILSSKKLLLSDSGFYLCAWTPSGANEQFFGPGTRLTVL.